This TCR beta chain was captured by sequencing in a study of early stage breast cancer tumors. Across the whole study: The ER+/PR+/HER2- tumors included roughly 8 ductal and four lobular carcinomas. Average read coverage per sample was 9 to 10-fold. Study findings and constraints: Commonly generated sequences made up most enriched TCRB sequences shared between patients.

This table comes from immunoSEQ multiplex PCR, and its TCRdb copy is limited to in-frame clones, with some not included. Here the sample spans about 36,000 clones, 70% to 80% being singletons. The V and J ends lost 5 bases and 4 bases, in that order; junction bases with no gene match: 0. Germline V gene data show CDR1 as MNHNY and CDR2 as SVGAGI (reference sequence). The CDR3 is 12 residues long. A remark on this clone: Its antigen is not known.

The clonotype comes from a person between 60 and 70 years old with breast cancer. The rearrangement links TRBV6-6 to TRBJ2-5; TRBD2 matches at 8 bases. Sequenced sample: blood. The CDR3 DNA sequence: TGTGCCAGCAGTCTAGCGGGAGAGACCCAGTACTTC. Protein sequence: CASSLAGETQYF.